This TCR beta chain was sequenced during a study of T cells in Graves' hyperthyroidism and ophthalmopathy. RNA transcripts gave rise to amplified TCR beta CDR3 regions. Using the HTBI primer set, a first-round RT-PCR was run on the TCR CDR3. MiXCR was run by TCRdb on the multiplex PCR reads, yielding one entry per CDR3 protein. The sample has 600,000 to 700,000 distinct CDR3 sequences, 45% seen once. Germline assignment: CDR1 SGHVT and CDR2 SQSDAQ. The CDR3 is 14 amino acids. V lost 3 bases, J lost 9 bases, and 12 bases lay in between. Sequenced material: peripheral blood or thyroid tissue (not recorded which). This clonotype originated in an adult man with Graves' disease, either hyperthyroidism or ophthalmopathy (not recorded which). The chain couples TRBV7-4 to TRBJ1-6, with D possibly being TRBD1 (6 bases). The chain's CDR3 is CASSFEGDGSPLHF. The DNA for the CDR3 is TGTGCCAGCAGCTTTGAGGGGGACGGTTCACCCCTCCACTTT.